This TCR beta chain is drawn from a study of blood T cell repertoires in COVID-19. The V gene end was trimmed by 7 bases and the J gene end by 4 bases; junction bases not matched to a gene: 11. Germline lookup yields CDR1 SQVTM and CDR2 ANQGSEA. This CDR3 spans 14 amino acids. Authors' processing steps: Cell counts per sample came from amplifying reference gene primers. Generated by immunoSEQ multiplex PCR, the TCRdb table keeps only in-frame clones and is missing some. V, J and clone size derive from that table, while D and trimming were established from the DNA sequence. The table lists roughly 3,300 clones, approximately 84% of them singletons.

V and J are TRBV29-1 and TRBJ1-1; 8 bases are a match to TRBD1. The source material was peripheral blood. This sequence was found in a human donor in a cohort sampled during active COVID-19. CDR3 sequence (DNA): TGCAGCGCTAACCGACAGGGGAGGGGCACTGAAGCTTTCTTT. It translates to CSANRQGRGTEAFF. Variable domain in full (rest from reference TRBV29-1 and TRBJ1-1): SAVISQKPSRDICQRGTSLTIQCQVDSQVTMMFWYRQQPGQSLTLIATANQGSEATYESGFVIDKFPISRPNLTFSTLTVSNMSPEDSSIYLCSANRQGRGTEAFFGQGTRLTVV.